The rows below give T cell receptor beta chains drawn from one sample of a study of shared clonotypes between healthy human individuals. Repertoires were generated with immunoSEQ multiplex PCR, while TCRdb's copy carries only in-frame clones and drops some. The data hold around 640,000 clones, with approximately 96% observed a single time. Material for sequencing was naive CD8+ T cells sorted from blood. These receptors came from a woman in her thirties in good health. Both conserved end residues are part of each CDR3. D genes are given only for firm matches. Size is omitted from some rows. Given values are once, few, many or a class for expanded clones.

V	size	D	J	DNA	CDR3
TRBV29-1	NA	NA	TRBJ2-2	TGCAGCGTTGTTAGTAACCCCGGGGAGCTGTTTTTT	CSVVSNPGELFF
TRBV2	once	NA	TRBJ2-7	TGTGCCAGCAGACCCCTAGGTGGGGGCTCCTACGAGCAGTACTTC	CASRPLGGGSYEQYF
TRBV4-1	once	TRBD2	TRBJ2-1	TGCGCCAGCAGTCCAAGAGAAGGACTAGCGTCCAATGAGCAGTTCTTC	CASSPREGLASNEQFF
TRBV28	NA	NA	TRBJ1-6	TGTGCCAGCAGTGTACAACCAAATTCACCCCTCCACTTT	CASSVQPNSPLHF
TRBV11-2	NA	NA	TRBJ1-2	TGTGCCAGCAGCATCTCCGGGACAAACTCTAACTATGGCTACACCTTC	CASSISGTNSNYGYTF
TRBV28	NA	NA	TRBJ2-7	TGTGCCAGCAGTTTTACAGTTCGGGCATGGGGAAGCTCCTACGAGCAGTACTTC	CASSFTVRAWGSSYEQYF
TRBV2	NA	TRBD2	TRBJ2-5	TGTGCCAGCAGTGAGGCTAGCGGGAGGGTGAGGGAGACCCAGTACTTC	CASSEASGRVRETQYF
TRBV28	NA	NA	TRBJ1-1	TGTGCCAGCAGTACACAAAGGAACAATGAAGCTTTCTTT	CASSTQRNNEAFF
TRBV6-1	NA	TRBD1	TRBJ2-7	TGTGCCAGCTGTCGGACAGGGGCGGACGAGCAGTACTTC	CASCRTGADEQYF
TRBV9	once	NA	TRBJ2-7	TGTGCCAGCAGCGTAGCATCTTCCTACGAGCAGTACTTC	CASSVASSYEQYF
TRBV13	NA	NA	TRBJ2-7	TGTGCCAGCAGCTCCAGCTGGGTCTTGAGGGAGCAGTACTTC	CASSSSWVLREQYF
TRBV30	NA	TRBD2	TRBJ2-3	TGTGCCTGGAGTGTTTTATCAGGGACTAGCGGCACAGATACGCAGTATTTT	CAWSVLSGTSGTDTQYF
TRBV25-1	NA	NA	TRBJ2-1	TGTGCCAGCAGTGTCGGGCCCTCCTCCTACAATGAGCAGTTCTTC	CASSVGPSSYNEQFF